This TCR beta chain was profiled in a study of blood T cell repertoires in COVID-19. Across the study: Collection of acute and convalescent COVID-19 samples took place in the United States, Italy and Spain. T cells, B-cell-depleted T cells, or PBMCs supplied cDNA or gDNA.

This CDR3 region has 16 residues. The V and J ends lost 4 bases and 4 bases respectively, with 21 bases between them. Germline-derived CDR1 and CDR2 are SGDLS and YYNGEE. As processed by the authors: The authors estimated nucleated cell counts from reference gene primer amplification. Sequencing was performed with immunoSEQ multiplex PCR; in TCRdb, only in-frame clones are kept and a portion is missing. The V and J calls and clone size are taken from that table; D and trimming were inferred from the DNA. The sample has about 83,000 clones, about nine tenths seen once. This TCR derives from a woman aged 50 to 60 with active or convalescent COVID-19. The J gene is TRBJ2-7, the V gene TRBV9; D possibly corresponds to TRBD1 (7 bases). The material sequenced was peripheral blood. CDR3 DNA: TGTGCCAGCAGCTCAAAAGGGGGCGGGGAGGAATACGAGCAGTACTTC. Translation: CASSSKGGGEEYEQYF.